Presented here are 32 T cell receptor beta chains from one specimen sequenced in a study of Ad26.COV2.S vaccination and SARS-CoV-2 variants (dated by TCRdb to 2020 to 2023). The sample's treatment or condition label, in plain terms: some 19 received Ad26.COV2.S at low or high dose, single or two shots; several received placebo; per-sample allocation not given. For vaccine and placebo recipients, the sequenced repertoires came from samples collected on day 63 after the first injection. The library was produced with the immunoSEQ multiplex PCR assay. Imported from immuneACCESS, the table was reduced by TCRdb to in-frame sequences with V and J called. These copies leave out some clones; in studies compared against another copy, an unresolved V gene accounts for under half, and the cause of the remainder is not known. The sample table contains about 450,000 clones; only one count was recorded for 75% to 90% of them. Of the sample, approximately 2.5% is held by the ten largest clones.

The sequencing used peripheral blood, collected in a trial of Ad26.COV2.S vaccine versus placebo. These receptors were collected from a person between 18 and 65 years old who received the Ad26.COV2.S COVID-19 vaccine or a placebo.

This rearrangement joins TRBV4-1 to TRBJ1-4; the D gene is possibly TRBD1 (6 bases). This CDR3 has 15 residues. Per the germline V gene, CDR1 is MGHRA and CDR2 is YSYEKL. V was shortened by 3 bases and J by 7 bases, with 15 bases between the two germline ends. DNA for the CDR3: TGCGCCAGCAGCCAGGAAACAGGGAGGGGTGAAAAACTGTTTTTT. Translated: CASSQETGRGEKLFF.

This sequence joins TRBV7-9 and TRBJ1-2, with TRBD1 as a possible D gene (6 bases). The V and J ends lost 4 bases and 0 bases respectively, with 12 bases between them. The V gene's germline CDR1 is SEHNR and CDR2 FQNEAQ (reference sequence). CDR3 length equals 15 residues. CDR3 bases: TGTGCCAGCAGCTCTTCGGGGGCTACTAACTATGGCTACACCTTC. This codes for CASSSSGATNYGYTF.

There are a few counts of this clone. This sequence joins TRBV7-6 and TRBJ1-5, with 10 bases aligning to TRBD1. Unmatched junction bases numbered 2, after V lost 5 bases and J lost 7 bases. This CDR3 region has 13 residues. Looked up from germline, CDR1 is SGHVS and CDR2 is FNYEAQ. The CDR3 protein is CASSRTGGQPQHF. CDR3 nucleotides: TGTGCCAGCAGCCGGACAGGGGGACAGCCCCAGCATTTT.

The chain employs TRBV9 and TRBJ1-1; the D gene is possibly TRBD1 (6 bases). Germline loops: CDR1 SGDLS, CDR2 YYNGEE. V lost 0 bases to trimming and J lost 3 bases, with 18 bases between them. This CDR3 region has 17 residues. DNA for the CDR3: TGTGCCAGCAGCGTAGGCCGCCGTCGGGGGGCGGACACTGAAGCTTTCTTT. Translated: CASSVGRRRGADTEAFF.

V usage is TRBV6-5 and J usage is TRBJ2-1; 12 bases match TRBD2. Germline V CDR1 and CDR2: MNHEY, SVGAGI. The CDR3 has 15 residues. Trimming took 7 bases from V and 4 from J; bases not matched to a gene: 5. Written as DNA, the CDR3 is TGTGCCAGCACGGGGGGGACTAGCGGGTACAATGAGCAGTTCTTC. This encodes CASTGGTSGYNEQFF.

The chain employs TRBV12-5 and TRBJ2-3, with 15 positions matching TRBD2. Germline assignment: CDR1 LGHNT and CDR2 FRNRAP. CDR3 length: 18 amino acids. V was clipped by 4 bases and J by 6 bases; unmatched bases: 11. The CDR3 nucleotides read TGTGCTAGTGGTTCCTCACCCGGACTAGCGGGAGGGCCGGATACGCAGTATTTT. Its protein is CASGSSPGLAGGPDTQYF.

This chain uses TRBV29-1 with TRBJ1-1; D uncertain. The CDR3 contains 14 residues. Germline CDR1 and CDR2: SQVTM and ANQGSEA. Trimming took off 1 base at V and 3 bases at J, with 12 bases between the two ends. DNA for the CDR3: TGCAGCGTTGAAGGTAGACTTGGGCACACTGAAGCTTTCTTT. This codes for CSVEGRLGHTEAFF.

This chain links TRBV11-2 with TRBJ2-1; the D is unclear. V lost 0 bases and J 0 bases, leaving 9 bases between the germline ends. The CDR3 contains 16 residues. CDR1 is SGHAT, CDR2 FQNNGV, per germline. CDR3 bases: TGTGCCAGCAGCTTAGATTGGGCGAGCTCCTACAATGAGCAGTTCTTC. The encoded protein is CASSLDWASSYNEQFF.

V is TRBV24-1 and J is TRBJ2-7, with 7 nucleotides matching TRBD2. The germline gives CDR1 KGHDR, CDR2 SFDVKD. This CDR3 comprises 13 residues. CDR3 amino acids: CATPYGGDPLKPV. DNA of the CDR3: TGTGCCACCCCCTATGGGGGGGATCCCCTAAAACCAGTC.

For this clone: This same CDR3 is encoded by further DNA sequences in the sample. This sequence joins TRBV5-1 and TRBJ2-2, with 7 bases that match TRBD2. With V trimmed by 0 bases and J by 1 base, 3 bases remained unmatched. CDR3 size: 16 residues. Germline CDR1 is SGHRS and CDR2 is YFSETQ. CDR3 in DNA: TGCGCCAGCAGCTTGGCTTCGGGGGGGAACACCGGGGAGCTGTTTTTT. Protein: CASSLASGGNTGELFF.

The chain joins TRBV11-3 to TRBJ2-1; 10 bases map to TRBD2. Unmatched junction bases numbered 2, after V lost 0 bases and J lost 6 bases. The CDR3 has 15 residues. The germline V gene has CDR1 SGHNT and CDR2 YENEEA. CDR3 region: CASSLDSSGSNEQFF. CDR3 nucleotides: TGTGCCAGCAGCTTAGACTCTAGCGGGAGCAATGAGCAGTTCTTC.

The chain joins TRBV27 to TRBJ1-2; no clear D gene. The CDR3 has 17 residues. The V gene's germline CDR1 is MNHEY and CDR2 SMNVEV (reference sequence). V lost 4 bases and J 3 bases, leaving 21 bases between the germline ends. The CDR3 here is CASSSTAFGPIYYGYTF. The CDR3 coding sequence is TGTGCCAGCAGTTCGACCGCTTTCGGCCCCATTTACTATGGCTACACCTTC.

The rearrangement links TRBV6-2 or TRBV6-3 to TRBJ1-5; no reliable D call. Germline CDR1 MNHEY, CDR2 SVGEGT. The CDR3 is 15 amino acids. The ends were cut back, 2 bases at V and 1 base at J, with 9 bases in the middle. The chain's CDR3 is CASSYPGPSNQPQHF. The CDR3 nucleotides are TGTGCCAGCAGTTACCCTGGACCCAGCAATCAGCCCCAGCATTTT.

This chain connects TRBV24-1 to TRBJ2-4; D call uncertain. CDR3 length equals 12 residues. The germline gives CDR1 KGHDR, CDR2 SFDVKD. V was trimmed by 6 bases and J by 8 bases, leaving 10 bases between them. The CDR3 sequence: CATSQGYDIQYF. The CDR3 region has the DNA TGTGCCACCAGTCAAGGGTACGACATTCAGTACTTC.

The CDR3: CASSANGGGYEQYV. Here the CDR3 DNA reads TGTGCCAGCAGCGCTAACGGGGGCGGATACGAGCAGTACGTC. The rearrangement joins TRBV7-8 to TRBJ2-7; D may match TRBD1 or TRBD2 (6 bases each). Between the trimmed V and J ends, which lost 5 bases and 4 bases, there was a span of 15 bases. The CDR3 runs 14 residues. Germline assignment: CDR1 SGHVS and CDR2 FQNEAQ.

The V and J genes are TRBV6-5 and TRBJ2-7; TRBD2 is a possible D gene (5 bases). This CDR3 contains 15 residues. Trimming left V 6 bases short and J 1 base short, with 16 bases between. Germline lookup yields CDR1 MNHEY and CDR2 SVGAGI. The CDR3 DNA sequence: TGTGCCAGCAGCCCGTATCGGGATAGGTCCTACGAGCAGTACGTC. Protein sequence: CASSPYRDRSYEQYV.

The CDR3 sequence: CASSRQLGTEAFF. Written as DNA, the CDR3 is TGTGCCAGCAGCCGACAGCTGGGGACTGAAGCTTTCTTT. This chain uses TRBV11-2 with TRBJ1-1, with D tentatively TRBD1 (5 bases). This CDR3 has 13 amino acids. Germline CDR1 SGHAT, CDR2 FQNNGV. Trimming stripped 5 bases from V and 5 bases from J, with 12 bases between.

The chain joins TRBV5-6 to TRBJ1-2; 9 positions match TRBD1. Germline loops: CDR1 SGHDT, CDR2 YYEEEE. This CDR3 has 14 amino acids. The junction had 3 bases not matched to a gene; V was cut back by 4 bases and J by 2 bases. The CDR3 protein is CASSPGQGNYGYTF. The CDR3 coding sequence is TGTGCCAGCAGCCCCGGACAGGGGAACTATGGCTACACCTTC.

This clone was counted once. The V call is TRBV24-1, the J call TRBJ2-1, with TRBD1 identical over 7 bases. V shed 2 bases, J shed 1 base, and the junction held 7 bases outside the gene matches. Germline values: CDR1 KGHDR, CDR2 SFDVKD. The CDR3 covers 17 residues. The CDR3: CATSDYRTGGSYNEQFF. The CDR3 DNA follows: TGTGCCACCAGTGATTATCGGACAGGTGGTTCCTACAATGAGCAGTTCTTC.

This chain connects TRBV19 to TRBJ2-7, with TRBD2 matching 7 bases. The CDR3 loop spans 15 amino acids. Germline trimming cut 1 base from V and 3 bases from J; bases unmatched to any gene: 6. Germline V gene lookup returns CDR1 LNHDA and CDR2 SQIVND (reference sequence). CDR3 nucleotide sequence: TGTGCCAGTAGTATAGGTTGGGGGGACTACTACGAGCAGTACTTC. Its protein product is CASSIGWGDYYEQYF.

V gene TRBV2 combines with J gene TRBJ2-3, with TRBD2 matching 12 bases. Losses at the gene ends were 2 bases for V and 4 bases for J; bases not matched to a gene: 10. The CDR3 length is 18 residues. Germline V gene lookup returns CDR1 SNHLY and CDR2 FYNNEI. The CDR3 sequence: CASSEPSGGAIVPDTQYF. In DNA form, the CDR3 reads TGTGCCAGCAGTGAACCTAGCGGGGGGGCGATAGTACCAGATACGCAGTATTTT.

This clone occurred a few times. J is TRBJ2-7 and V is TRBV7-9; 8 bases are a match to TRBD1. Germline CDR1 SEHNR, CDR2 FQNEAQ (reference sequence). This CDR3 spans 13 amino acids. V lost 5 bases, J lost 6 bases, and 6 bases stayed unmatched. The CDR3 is CASSRGQVGEQYF. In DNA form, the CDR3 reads TGTGCCAGCAGCCGGGGACAGGTAGGCGAGCAGTACTTC. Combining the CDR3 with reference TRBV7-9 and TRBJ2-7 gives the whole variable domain DTGVSQNPRHKITKRGQNVTFRCDPISEHNRLYWYRQTLGQGPEFLTYFQNEAQLEKSRLLSDRFSAERPKGSFSTLEIQRTEQGDSAMYLCASSRGQVGEQYFGPGTRLTVT.

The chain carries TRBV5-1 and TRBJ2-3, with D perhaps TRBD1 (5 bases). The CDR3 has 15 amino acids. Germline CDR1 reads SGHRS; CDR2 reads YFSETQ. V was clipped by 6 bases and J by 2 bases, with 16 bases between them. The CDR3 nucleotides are TGCGCCAGCACCCGAATAGGGGCGGACACAGATACGCAGTATTTT. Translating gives CASTRIGADTDTQYF. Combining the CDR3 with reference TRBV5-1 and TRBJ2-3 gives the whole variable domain KAGVTQTPRYLIKTRGQQVTLSCSPISGHRSVSWYQQTPGQGLQFLFEYFSETQRNKGNFPGRFSGRQFSNSRSEMNVSTLELGDSALYLCASTRIGADTDTQYFGPGTRLTVL.

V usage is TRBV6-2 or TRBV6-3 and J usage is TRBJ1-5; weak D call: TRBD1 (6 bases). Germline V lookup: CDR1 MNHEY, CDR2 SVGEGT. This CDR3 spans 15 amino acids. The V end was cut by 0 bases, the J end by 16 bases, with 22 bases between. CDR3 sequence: CASSYSYPDRRTNHF. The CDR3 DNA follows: TGTGCCAGCAGTTACTCGTATCCGGACAGAAGAACGAACCATTTT.

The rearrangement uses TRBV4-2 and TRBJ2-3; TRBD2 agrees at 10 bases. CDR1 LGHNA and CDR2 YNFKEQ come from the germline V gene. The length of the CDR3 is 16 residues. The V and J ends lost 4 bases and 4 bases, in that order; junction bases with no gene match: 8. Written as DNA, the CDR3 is TGTGCCAGCAGCCTGGTAACTAGCGGGACCGCAGATACGCAGTATTTT. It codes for CASSLVTSGTADTQYF.

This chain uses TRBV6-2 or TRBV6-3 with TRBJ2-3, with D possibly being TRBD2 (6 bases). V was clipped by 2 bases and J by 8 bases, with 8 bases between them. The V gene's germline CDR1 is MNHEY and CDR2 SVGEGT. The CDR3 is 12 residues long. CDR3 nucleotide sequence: TGTGCCAGCAGTTACACTAGCTTTACGCAGTATTTT. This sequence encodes CASSYTSFTQYF.

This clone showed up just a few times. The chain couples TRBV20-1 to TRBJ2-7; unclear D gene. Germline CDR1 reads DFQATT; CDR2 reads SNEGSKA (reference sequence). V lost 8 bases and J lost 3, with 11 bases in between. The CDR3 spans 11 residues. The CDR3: CSSYDRYEQYF. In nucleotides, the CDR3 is TGCAGTTCATACGATCGCTACGAGCAGTACTTC.

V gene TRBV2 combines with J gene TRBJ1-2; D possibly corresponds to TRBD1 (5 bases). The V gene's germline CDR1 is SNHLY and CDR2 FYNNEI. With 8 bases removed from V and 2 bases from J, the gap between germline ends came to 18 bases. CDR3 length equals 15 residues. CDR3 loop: CASGRFGTVNYGYTF. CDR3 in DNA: TGTGCCAGCGGACGATTCGGGACGGTAAACTATGGCTACACCTTC. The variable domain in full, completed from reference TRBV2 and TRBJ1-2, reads EPEVTQTPSHQVTQMGQEVILRCVPISNHLYFYWYRQILGQKVEFLVSFYNNEISEKSEIFDDQFSVERPDGSNFTLKIRSTKLEDSAMYFCASGRFGTVNYGYTFGSGTRLTVV.

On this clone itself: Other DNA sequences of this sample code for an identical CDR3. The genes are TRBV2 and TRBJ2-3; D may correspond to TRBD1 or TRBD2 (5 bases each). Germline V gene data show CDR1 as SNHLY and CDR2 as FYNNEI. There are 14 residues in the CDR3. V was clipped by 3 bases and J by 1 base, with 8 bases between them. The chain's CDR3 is CASSDQGGTDTQYF. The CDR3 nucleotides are TGTGCCAGCAGTGACCAGGGAGGCACAGATACGCAGTATTTT.

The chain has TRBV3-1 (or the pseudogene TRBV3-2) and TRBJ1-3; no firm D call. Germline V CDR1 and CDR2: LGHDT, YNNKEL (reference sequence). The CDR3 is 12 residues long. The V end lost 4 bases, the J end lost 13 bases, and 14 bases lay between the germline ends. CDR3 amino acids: CASSLRRGKIYF. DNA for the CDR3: TGTGCCAGCAGCCTAAGGCGTGGGAAGATATATTTT.

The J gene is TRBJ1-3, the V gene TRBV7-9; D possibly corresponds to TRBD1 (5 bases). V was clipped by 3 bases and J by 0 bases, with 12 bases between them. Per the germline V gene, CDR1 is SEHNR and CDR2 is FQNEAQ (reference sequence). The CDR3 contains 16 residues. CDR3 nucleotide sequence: TGTGCCAGCAGCTTTTGGGCAGGGAACTCTGGAAACACCATATATTTT. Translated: CASSFWAGNSGNTIYF.

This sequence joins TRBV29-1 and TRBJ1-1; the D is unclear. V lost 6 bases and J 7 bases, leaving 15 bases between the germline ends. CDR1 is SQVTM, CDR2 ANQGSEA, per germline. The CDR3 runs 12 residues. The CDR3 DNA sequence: TGCAGCGTAGCGACCGATAGAGGTGAAGCTTTCTTT. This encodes CSVATDRGEAFF.